One sample yielded the 31 T cell receptor beta chains listed below, sequenced in a study of T cells in Graves' hyperthyroidism and ophthalmopathy. RNA transcripts were the template for amplifying TCR beta CDR3 regions. HTBI primers were the set used in a first-round RT-PCR of the TCR CDR3. A single record per CDR3 protein comes from TCRdb applying MiXCR to the multiplex PCR reads. The sample lists hundreds of thousands of distinct CDR3 sequences; 16% were seen once. Sequences were obtained from blood. These receptors originate from a woman between 18 and 30 years old with Graves' hyperthyroidism.

This clonotype was seen more than once but under ten times. The chain uses TRBV9 and TRBJ2-5, with 8 bases lining up with TRBD2. V trimming: 5 bases; J trimming: 2 bases; junction bases outside the gene matches: 5. This CDR3 has 14 amino acids. Germline CDR1 is SGDLS and CDR2 is YYNGEE. CDR3 bases: TGTGCCAGCAGAGCGGGGGCGCATCAAGAGACCCAGTACTTC. This codes for CASRAGAHQETQYF.

Many counts were recorded for this clonotype. The rearrangement uses TRBV5-1 and TRBJ2-7; D remains ambiguous. V was cut by 5 bases and J by 3 bases, with 9 bases left in between. This CDR3 spans 12 amino acids. CDR1 and CDR2 from the germline V gene are SGHRS and YFSETQ. The CDR3 nucleotides read TGCGCCAGCAGATTAGACTTCTACGAGCAGTACTTC. Translation gives CASRLDFYEQYF.

The sample holds a few counts of this clonotype. For the CDR3, the DNA is TGTGCCAGCAGCTTAGGGGCGGGGGGGCATGCAGATACGCAGTATTTT. It codes for CASSLGAGGHADTQYF. The J gene is TRBJ2-3, the V gene TRBV7-6; 9 bases fit TRBD2. CDR1 is SGHVS, CDR2 FNYEAQ, per germline. The CDR3 totals 16 residues. V dropped 1 base and J dropped 4; count of bases not matched to a gene: 6.

This clonotype was detected a few times. The chain uses TRBV5-1 and TRBJ2-1; 7 bases are a match to TRBD1. The CDR3 sequence is 15 residues long. Germline V gene sequence: CDR1 SGHRS, CDR2 YFSETQ. V was clipped by 6 bases and J by 0 bases; unmatched bases: 6. CDR3 bases: TGCGCCAGCACCAGGACAGGCGGCTCCTACAATGAGCAGTTCTTC. As protein: CASTRTGGSYNEQFF.

This chain uses TRBV5-1 with TRBJ1-1; no firm D call. The CDR3 loop spans 15 amino acids. The V end was cut by 2 bases, the J end by 3 bases, with 14 bases between. The germline CDR1 and CDR2 sequences are SGHRS and YFSETQ. The CDR3 bases are TGCGCCAGCAGCTTCGGCGGGGTGGAGGACACTGAAGCTTTCTTT. Protein product: CASSFGGVEDTEAFF.

This clonotype was seen many times. The rearrangement joins TRBV20-1 to TRBJ2-5; D remains unclear. The germline V gene has CDR1 DFQATT and CDR2 SNEGSKA (reference sequence). The CDR3 totals 13 residues. V was pared by 6 bases and J by 1 base, with 12 bases between. The chain's CDR3 is CSAEWVGQETQYF. CDR3 sequence (DNA): TGCAGTGCCGAGTGGGTTGGCCAAGAGACCCAGTACTTC.

Remarks on this clonotype: A read error may account for a junction end that differs from germline. The V call is TRBV9, the J call TRBJ2-1, with D possibly matching TRBD2 (6 bases). The CDR3 is made up of 14 amino acids. CDR1 SGDLS and CDR2 YYNGEE come from the germline V gene. The chain's CDR3 is CASSEAGTYNGQFF. Written as DNA, the CDR3 is TGTGCCAGCAGCGAGGCGGGAACGTACAATGGGCAGTTCTTC.

This clonotype has a count of ten or more. V gene TRBV20-1 combines with J gene TRBJ2-5; TRBD2 matches 14 bases. The CDR3 has 18 residues. Trimming cost V 3 bases and J 5 bases; bases outside gene matches: 14. Germline V lookup: CDR1 DFQATT, CDR2 SNEGSKA (reference sequence). CDR3 coding DNA: TGCAGTGCTAGGCCGGTGGAGACTAGCGGGAGGGCCTGGGAGACCCAGTACTTC. Translation gives CSARPVETSGRAWETQYF.

At least ten counts were recorded for this clonotype. CDR3 DNA: TGTGCCGTGACGGACAGGGGGCGAGAAAAACTGTTTTTT. This gives the protein CAVTDRGREKLFF. The chain carries TRBV28 and TRBJ1-4; 11 bases are shared with TRBD1. Trimming removed 11 bases from V and 8 bases from J; junction bases left unmatched: 7. Germline assignment: CDR1 MDHEN and CDR2 SYDVKM. The CDR3 runs to 13 residues.

This clonotype has a count of ten or more. This chain uses TRBV12-3 or TRBV12-4 with TRBJ2-3, with TRBD1 matching 11 bases. V dropped 6 bases and J dropped 4; count of bases not matched to a gene: 3. The CDR3 loop spans 14 amino acids. Written as DNA, the CDR3 is TGTGCCAGCAGGGGGACAGGGGGGTCAGATACGCAGTATTTT. It specifies CASRGTGGSDTQYF.

The chain links TRBV27 to TRBJ1-6; 7 bases are a match to TRBD1. Germline values: CDR1 MNHEY, CDR2 SMNVEV (reference sequence). The CDR3 loop spans 17 amino acids. V lost 0 bases and J lost 7; bases outside the gene matches: 9. CDR3 in amino acids: CASSLSLLQGLNSPLHF. CDR3 sequence (DNA): TGTGCCAGCAGTTTATCCCTTCTACAGGGGCTCAATTCACCCCTCCACTTT.

The rearrangement uses TRBV30 and TRBJ2-3, with 8 bases fitting TRBD1. Germline V gene lookup returns CDR1 GTSNPN and CDR2 SVGIG (reference sequence). The CDR3 has 14 residues. J was trimmed by 5 bases and V by 0 bases; bases with no gene match: 4. The CDR3 DNA is TGTGCCTGGAGTGTACTTACAGGGGGAGATACGCAGTATTTT. It specifies CAWSVLTGGDTQYF.

The chain joins TRBV5-4 to TRBJ2-5; TRBD2 matches at 12 bases. CDR1 SGHNT and CDR2 YYREEE come from the germline V gene (reference sequence). This CDR3 has 15 amino acids. J was trimmed by 4 bases and V by 7 bases; bases with no gene match: 8. For the CDR3, the DNA is TGTGCCAGCGGCTGGACTAGCGGGATAGGAGAGACCCAGTACTTC. Translation: CASGWTSGIGETQYF. The whole variable domain, filled in from reference TRBV5-4 and TRBJ2-5, reads ETGVTQSPTHLIKTRGQQVTLRCSSQSGHNTVSWYQQALGQGPQFIFQYYREEENGRGNFPPRFSGLQFPNYSSELNVNALELDDSALYLCASGWTSGIGETQYFGPGTRLLVL.

The chain is built from TRBV9 and TRBJ2-2; weak D call: TRBD2 (5 bases). Per germline, CDR1 SGDLS and CDR2 YYNGEE. The CDR3 extends over 15 amino acids. V lost 5 bases and J 1 base, leaving 12 bases between the germline ends. The CDR3 here is CASRPSGLNTGELFF. In nucleotides, the CDR3 is TGTGCCAGCAGGCCCAGTGGACTGAACACCGGGGAGCTGTTTTTT.

This clonotype showed up just a few times. The V and J genes are TRBV5-1 and TRBJ2-3, with 8 bases fitting TRBD2. The CDR3 loop spans 16 amino acids. Germline loops: CDR1 SGHRS, CDR2 YFSETQ. Trimming cost V 2 bases and J 3 bases; bases outside gene matches: 8. The CDR3 nucleotides read TGCGCCAGCAGCTTAGCCGGGACTAGGGATACAGATACGCAGTATTTT. Its translation: CASSLAGTRDTDTQYF.

This clonotype was observed a handful of times. V is TRBV20-1 and J is TRBJ2-5; TRBD2 matches at 7 bases. The CDR3 has 12 amino acids. CDR1 and CDR2 (germline): DFQATT, SNEGSKA (reference sequence). Trimming took 8 bases from V and 5 from J; bases not matched to a gene: 8. This CDR3 is CSRRTSRETQYF. CDR3 nucleotides: TGCAGTCGCCGGACTAGTCGGGAGACCCAGTACTTC.

This clonotype has only a few counts. J is TRBJ1-2 and V is TRBV25-1; possible D gene TRBD1, 5 bases. Germline CDR1 MGHDK, CDR2 SYGVNS. Trimming removed 4 bases at V and 6 bases at J, with 21 bases between. CDR3 size: 16 residues. The CDR3 sequence: CASSVTSGTDPHGYTF. The CDR3 nucleotides are TGTGCCAGCAGTGTTACTTCCGGGACGGACCCTCATGGCTACACCTTC.

In its sample, this clonotype was seen many times. The chain carries TRBV12-5 and TRBJ2-1; TRBD1 aligns across 9 bases. The trim removed 5 bases at V and 7 bases at J, leaving 12 bases unmatched. Germline CDR1 LGHNT, CDR2 FRNRAP. This CDR3 has 16 residues. The CDR3 DNA reads TGTGCTAGTGGTCTTACCGGGACAGGGAGGCTTAATGAGCAGTTCTTC. Amino acid sequence: CASGLTGTGRLNEQFF.

In this sample, this clonotype turned up many times. The rearrangement joins TRBV20-1 to TRBJ2-7; 8 positions agree with TRBD1. Germline-derived CDR1 and CDR2 are DFQATT and SNEGSKA (reference sequence). The CDR3 extends over 11 amino acids. V was clipped by 5 bases and J by 6 bases; unmatched bases: 3. As DNA, the CDR3 is TGCAGTGCTCGGACAGGGACCGAGCAGTACTTC. Residues: CSARTGTEQYF.

This chain links TRBV12-5 with TRBJ2-1; 11 bases agree with TRBD1. Trimming at V came to 4 bases and at J to 1 base, leaving 3 bases not matched to a gene. Germline-derived CDR1 and CDR2 are LGHNT and FRNRAP. The CDR3 extends over 16 amino acids. CDR3 protein: CASGWGDRGSYNEQFF. The CDR3 DNA is TGTGCTAGTGGTTGGGGGGACAGGGGGTCCTACAATGAGCAGTTCTTC. Drawing the rest from reference TRBV12-5 and TRBJ2-1, the complete variable domain is DARVTQTPRHKVTEMGQEVTMRCQPILGHNTVFWYRQTMMQGLELLAYFRNRAPLDDSGMPKDRFSAEMPDATLATLKIQPSEPRDSAVYFCASGWGDRGSYNEQFFGPGTRLTVL.

The chain couples TRBV5-1 to TRBJ2-1; 8 bases fit TRBD2. Germline V gene lookup returns CDR1 SGHRS and CDR2 YFSETQ. The CDR3 sequence is 15 residues long. V lost 7 bases to trimming and J lost 3 bases; unmatched junction nucleotides: 9. CDR3 nucleotide sequence: TGCGCCAGCTGGCCAGGAGCGGGAGTCTACAATGAGCAGTTCTTC. It is translated as CASWPGAGVYNEQFF.

There are a few counts of this clonotype. This chain connects TRBV12-3 or TRBV12-4 to TRBJ1-4; D ambiguous. Trimming cost V 4 bases and J 2 bases, with 14 bases left between them. The CDR3 length is 16 residues. The DNA of the CDR3 is TGTGCCAGCAGTTACGGCAGAAGATTTACTAATGAAAAACTGTTTTTT. This sequence encodes CASSYGRRFTNEKLFF.

The chain has TRBV10-3 and TRBJ1-2, with a weak D call TRBD1 (5 bases). V lost 8 bases and J 5 bases, leaving 12 bases between the germline ends. The CDR3 runs to 12 residues. CDR1 and CDR2 (germline): ENHRY, SYGVKD. In DNA, the CDR3 is TGTGCCATCGGGGGACCGCTTTATGGCTACACCTTC. It specifies CAIGGPLYGYTF.

This clonotype was recorded many times. The chain recombines TRBV2 with TRBJ1-5; D gene ambiguous. This CDR3 is built from 14 residues. Germline V lookup: CDR1 SNHLY, CDR2 FYNNEI. Trimming took 3 bases from V and 4 from J, leaving 10 bases between them. CDR3 sequence reads: CASSEDVANQPQHF. In nucleotides, the CDR3 is TGTGCCAGCAGTGAGGACGTCGCGAATCAGCCCCAGCATTTT.

This clonotype was seen many times. CDR3 amino acids: CASSYSVAGGNTDTQYF. The DNA for the CDR3 is TGTGCCAGCAGTTATTCGGTAGCGGGGGGGAACACAGATACGCAGTATTTT. This sequence joins TRBV6-9 and TRBJ2-3; 11 bases align to TRBD2. J lost 2 bases, V lost 0 bases, and 4 bases had no gene match. Germline loops: CDR1 MNHGY, CDR2 SVAAGI. The CDR3 is 17 residues long.

The chain links TRBV7-2 to TRBJ1-1; tentatively, D is TRBD1 (5 bases). The CDR3 has 17 amino acids. Germline CDR1 SGHTA, CDR2 FQGNSA. Trimming cost V 6 bases and J 0 bases, with 20 bases left between them. This CDR3 is CASRAPEGRPMNTEAFF. CDR3 bases: TGTGCCAGCAGGGCGCCGGAGGGGCGACCTATGAACACTGAAGCTTTCTTT.

This clonotype came up many times. The V gene is TRBV27, the J gene TRBJ2-1, with TRBD2 identical over 15 bases. V lost 5 bases to trimming and J lost 5 bases; unmatched junction nucleotides: 13. Germline assignment: CDR1 MNHEY and CDR2 SMNVEV (reference sequence). This CDR3 is built from 19 residues. The CDR3 nucleotides read TGTGCCAGCAGTCCCTGGACTAGCGGGAGGGTTTTTGTGAACAATGAGCAGTTCTTC. Amino acid sequence: CASSPWTSGRVFVNNEQFF.

This clonotype was detected many times. This chain links TRBV7-2 with TRBJ1-5; D call uncertain. CDR1 and CDR2 from the germline V gene are SGHTA and FQGNSA. Trimming removed 5 bases from V and 4 bases from J, with 15 bases in between. The CDR3 has 15 residues. Written as DNA, the CDR3 is TGTGCCAGCAGCCTAGGACGGGAGCGAAATCAGCCCCAGCATTTT. It codes for CASSLGRERNQPQHF.

This clonotype was detected many times. The J gene is TRBJ2-5, the V gene TRBV12-5, with 9 bases that match TRBD1. This CDR3 region has 19 residues. The germline V gene has CDR1 LGHNT and CDR2 FRNRAP. The junction had 15 bases not matched to a gene; V was cut back by 0 bases and J by 4 bases. The CDR3 spells CASGLVVGGTGRRSETQYF. The CDR3, as DNA: TGTGCTAGTGGTTTGGTAGTGGGAGGGACAGGGCGACGTTCAGAGACCCAGTACTTC.

The CDR3 loop is CSAVRSPYTEAFF. In nucleotides, the CDR3 is TGCAGTGCCGTACGGTCGCCCTACACTGAAGCTTTCTTT. The chain is built from TRBV20-1 and TRBJ1-1; D call uncertain. This CDR3 is 13 amino acids long. Trimming removed 6 bases at V and 3 bases at J, with 14 bases between. Germline V gene data show CDR1 as DFQATT and CDR2 as SNEGSKA (reference sequence).

Remarks on this clonotype: Since a much larger clone is just one base distant, this may be a read error. V is TRBV7-9 and J is TRBJ1-1, with D possibly matching TRBD1 (6 bases). The CDR3 is 15 amino acids. CDR1 SEHNR and CDR2 FQNEAQ come from the germline V gene (reference sequence). V was shortened by 2 bases and J by 0 bases, with 10 bases between the two germline ends. The CDR3 region has the DNA TGTGCCAGCAGCTTATTTGGGGACATGAACACTGAAGCTTTCTTT. This translates into CASSLFGDMNTEAFF.